The 8 T cell receptor beta chains below all came from one sample that was sequenced in a study of identical twins. TCRdb processed the 5' RACE reads anew with MiXCR; each CDR3 protein has one entry. The sample consists of more than 400,000 distinct CDR3 sequences, approximately 16% of them appearing once. This sample also belongs to another study, concerning yellow fever vaccine responses in identical twins.

The sequenced sample was CD4+ T cells sorted from blood. Receptors originate from a woman aged 18-29 years in good health.

This chain uses TRBV10-3 with TRBJ2-5; 7 nucleotides align to TRBD1. The V gene's germline CDR1 is ENHRY and CDR2 SYGVKD. The CDR3 is 12 amino acids. J was trimmed by 3 bases and V by 10 bases; bases with no gene match: 5. The CDR3 DNA is TGTGCCACAGAAGGGACAGAAGAGACCCAGTACTTC. It encodes CATEGTEETQYF.

The sample holds a few counts of this clonotype. The chain is built from TRBV12-3 or TRBV12-4 and TRBJ1-2; D is uncertain. This CDR3 spans 13 amino acids. V lost 3 bases, J lost 4 bases, and 9 bases lay in between. CDR3 nucleotide sequence: TGTGCCAGCAGTTTCGGGGAGATCTATGGCTACACCTTC. The encoded protein is CASSFGEIYGYTF.

The chain couples TRBV2 to TRBJ2-2; no firm D call. The CDR3 loop spans 15 amino acids. V was pared by 9 bases and J by 0 bases, with 14 bases between. Germline CDR1 is SNHLY and CDR2 is FYNNEI. The CDR3 protein is CASSGRFANTGELFF. CDR3 bases: TGTGCCAGTTCCGGGCGGTTCGCGAACACCGGGGAGCTGTTTTTT. The whole variable domain, filled in from reference TRBV2 and TRBJ2-2, reads EPEVTQTPSHQVTQMGQEVILRCVPISNHLYFYWYRQILGQKVEFLVSFYNNEISEKSEIFDDQFSVERPDGSNFTLKIRSTKLEDSAMYFCASSGRFANTGELFFGEGSRLTVL.

This clonotype was detected only a few times. The rearrangement uses TRBV29-1 and TRBJ1-2, with D possibly matching TRBD1 (5 bases). The CDR3 runs to 13 residues. Germline CDR1 reads SQVTM; CDR2 reads ANQGSEA. Trimming removed 6 bases at V and 4 bases at J, with 15 bases between. The CDR3 DNA sequence: TGCAGCGTGTCACCCGGGACTTCCTATGGCTACACCTTC. Its protein product is CSVSPGTSYGYTF.

This chain connects TRBV11-2 to TRBJ2-5; no reliable D call. Per germline, CDR1 SGHAT and CDR2 FQNNGV. The CDR3 length is 14 residues. Trimming left V 8 bases short and J 1 base short, with 14 bases between. In DNA, the CDR3 is TGTGCCAGCGGCAAAGAGTGGGGCCAAGAGACCCAGTACTTC. Protein product: CASGKEWGQETQYF.

This clonotype was found a few times. The CDR3 nucleotides read TGTGCCAGCAGCTTCCTAGCTACGGCTAAAAACATTCAGTACTTC. The encoded protein is CASSFLATAKNIQYF. The V call is TRBV7-8, the J call TRBJ2-4, with D perhaps TRBD2 (5 bases). Germline V gene data show CDR1 as SGHVS and CDR2 as FQNEAQ. Trimming removed 3 bases from V and 4 bases from J, with 13 bases in between. The CDR3 extends over 15 amino acids.

The chain employs TRBV4-1 and TRBJ2-2; D ambiguous. Trimming shortened V by 0 bases and J by 7 bases, and 9 bases separated the two germline ends. The germline gives CDR1 MGHRA, CDR2 YSYEKL. This CDR3 spans 14 amino acids. The CDR3 DNA sequence: TGCGCCAGCAGCCAAGATCCGCAGTACGGGGAGCTGTTTTTT. As protein: CASSQDPQYGELFF.

V is TRBV3-1 and J is TRBJ2-5, with a weak D call TRBD2 (6 bases). This CDR3 region has 17 residues. The germline V gene encodes CDR1 LGHDT and CDR2 YNNKEL (reference sequence). Trimming took off 1 base at V and 1 base at J, with 16 bases between the two ends. The CDR3 DNA follows: TGTGCCAGCAGCCAAGGTCTCGGGAGTACAACCCAAGAGACCCAGTACTTC. As protein: CASSQGLGSTTQETQYF.